The TCR beta chain under discussion was sequenced for a study of OX40 agonist ivuxolimab in advanced cancers. Study-level background: Six ivuxolimab dose levels, 0.01 to 10 mg/kg, were given intravenously every 2 weeks. Patients were under 90% male with ages about 23 to 80, mean about 65.

Sequencing used immunoSEQ multiplex PCR; TCRdb keeps in-frame clones, though not all of them. Of about 50,000 clones in the sample, about nine tenths were seen once. Per germline, CDR1 SNHLY and CDR2 FYNNEI. The CDR3 covers 13 residues. Trimming removed 3 bases at V and 5 bases at J, with 8 bases between. At baseline, cycle 4 day 1, and cycle 7 day 1, blood was sampled. The TCR was taken from an adult with an advanced solid tumor such as melanoma, head and neck, liver or kidney cancer. The source was CD4+ or CD8+ T cells sorted from blood, collected in a trial of the OX40 agonist ivuxolimab. The V and J genes are TRBV2 and TRBJ1-5; D remains ambiguous. In DNA form, the CDR3 reads TGTGCCAGCAGTGAGCGTGGGCATCAGCCCCAGCATTTT. This sequence encodes CASSERGHQPQHF.